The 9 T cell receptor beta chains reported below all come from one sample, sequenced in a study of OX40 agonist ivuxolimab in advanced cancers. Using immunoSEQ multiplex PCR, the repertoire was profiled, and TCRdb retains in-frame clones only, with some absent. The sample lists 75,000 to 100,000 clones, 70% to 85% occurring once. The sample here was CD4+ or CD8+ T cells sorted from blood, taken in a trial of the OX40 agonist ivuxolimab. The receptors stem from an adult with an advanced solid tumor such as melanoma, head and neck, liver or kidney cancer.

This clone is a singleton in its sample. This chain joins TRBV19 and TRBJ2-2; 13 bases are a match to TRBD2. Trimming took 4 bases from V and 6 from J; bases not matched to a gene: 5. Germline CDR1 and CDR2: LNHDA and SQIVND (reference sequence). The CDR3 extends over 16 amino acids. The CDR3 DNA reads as TGTGCCAGTAGTACTACTAGCGGGAGGGCCCCCGGGGAGCTGTTTTTT. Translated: CASSTTSGRAPGELFF.

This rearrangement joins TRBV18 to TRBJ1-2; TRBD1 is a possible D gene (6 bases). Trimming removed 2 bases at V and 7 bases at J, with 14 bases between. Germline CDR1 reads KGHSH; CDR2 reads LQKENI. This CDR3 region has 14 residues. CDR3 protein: CASSPTTGEIGYTF. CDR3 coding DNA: TGTGCCAGCTCACCAACGACAGGAGAGATTGGCTACACCTTC.

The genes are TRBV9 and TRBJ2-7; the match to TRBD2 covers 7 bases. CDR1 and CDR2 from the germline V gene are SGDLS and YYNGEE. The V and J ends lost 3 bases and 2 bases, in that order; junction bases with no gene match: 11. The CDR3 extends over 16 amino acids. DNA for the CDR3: TGTGCCAGCAGCGACCCCCTGGGCGGGGGAACCTACGAGCAGTACTTC. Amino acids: CASSDPLGGGTYEQYF.

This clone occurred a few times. This CDR3 is CASSLGRGTGTDTQYF. CDR3 coding DNA: TGTGCCAGCAGCTTAGGGAGGGGGACGGGCACAGATACGCAGTATTTT. The chain uses TRBV7-3 and TRBJ2-3, with D possibly matching TRBD2 (7 bases). The V and J ends lost 2 bases and 1 base respectively, with 13 bases between them. Looked up from germline, CDR1 is SGHTA and CDR2 is FQGTGA. The CDR3 length is 16 residues.

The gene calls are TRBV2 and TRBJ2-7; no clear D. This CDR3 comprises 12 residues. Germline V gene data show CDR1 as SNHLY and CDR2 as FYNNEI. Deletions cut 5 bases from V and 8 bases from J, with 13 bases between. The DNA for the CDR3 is TGTGCCAGCAGTTTGGACCCTACGAAGCAGTACTTC. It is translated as CASSLDPTKQYF.

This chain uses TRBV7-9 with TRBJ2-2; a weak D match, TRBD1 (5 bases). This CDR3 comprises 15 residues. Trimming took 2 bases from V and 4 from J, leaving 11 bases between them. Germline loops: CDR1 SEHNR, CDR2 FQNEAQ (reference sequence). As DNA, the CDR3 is TGTGCCAGCAGCTTATCCAGGGCCGGCACCGGGGAGCTGTTTTTT. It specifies CASSLSRAGTGELFF.

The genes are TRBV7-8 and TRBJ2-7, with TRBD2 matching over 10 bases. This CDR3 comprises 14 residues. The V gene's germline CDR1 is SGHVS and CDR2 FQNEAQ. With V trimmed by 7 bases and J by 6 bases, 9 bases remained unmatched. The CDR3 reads CASIQAGGPAEQYF. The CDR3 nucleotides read TGTGCCAGCATCCAAGCGGGAGGGCCCGCCGAGCAGTACTTC.

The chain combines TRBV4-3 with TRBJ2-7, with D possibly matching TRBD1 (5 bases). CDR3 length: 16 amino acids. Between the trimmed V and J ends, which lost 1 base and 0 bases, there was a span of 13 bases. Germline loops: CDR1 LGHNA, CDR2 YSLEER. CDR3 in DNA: TGCGCCAGCAGCCAAGCGGCAGGGTTCAGCTCCTACGAGCAGTACTTC. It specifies CASSQAAGFSSYEQYF.

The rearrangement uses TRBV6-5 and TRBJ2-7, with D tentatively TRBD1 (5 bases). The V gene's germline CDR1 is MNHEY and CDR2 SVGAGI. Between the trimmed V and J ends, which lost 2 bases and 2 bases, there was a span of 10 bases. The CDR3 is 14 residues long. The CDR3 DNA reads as TGTGCCAGCAGTTACGGGGCAGGCCCCTACGAGCAGTACTTC. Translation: CASSYGAGPYEQYF.